The subject of this entry is one T cell receptor beta chain. Its antigen is as yet unknown. This specimen belongs to a study of T-cell reconstitution after alpha-beta-depleted transplantation in children. Overall study findings and caveats: Surviving recipient T cells and thymic progenitors produced the high day-60 TCRbeta diversity seen in some patients. At around two months after transplant, the alpha-beta T cells were reportedly derived from several hundred expanded clones that came from non-depleted graft cells. When one year had passed after transplant, most T-cell counts and diversity came from newly produced T cells.

V lost 8 bases and J lost 4, with 10 bases in between. The CDR3 has 12 residues. This sample's TCRbeta library carried unique molecular identifier barcodes. Each CDR3 protein gets one entry after TCRdb re-called the PCR reads with MiXCR. The data contain more than 400,000 distinct CDR3 sequences, roughly 44% of them singletons. The clonotype was recovered from a girl aged 2-10 years with aplastic anemia, due to receive a stem cell transplant. Sample: PBMCs, taken before TCRalphabeta/CD19-depleted stem cell transplant. The genes are TRBV12-3 or TRBV12-4 and TRBJ2-3, with D possibly matching TRBD2 (7 bases). This chain's CDR3 is CASGGAADTQYF. The CDR3 DNA sequence: TGTGCCAGCGGGGGGGCGGCAGATACGCAGTATTTT.